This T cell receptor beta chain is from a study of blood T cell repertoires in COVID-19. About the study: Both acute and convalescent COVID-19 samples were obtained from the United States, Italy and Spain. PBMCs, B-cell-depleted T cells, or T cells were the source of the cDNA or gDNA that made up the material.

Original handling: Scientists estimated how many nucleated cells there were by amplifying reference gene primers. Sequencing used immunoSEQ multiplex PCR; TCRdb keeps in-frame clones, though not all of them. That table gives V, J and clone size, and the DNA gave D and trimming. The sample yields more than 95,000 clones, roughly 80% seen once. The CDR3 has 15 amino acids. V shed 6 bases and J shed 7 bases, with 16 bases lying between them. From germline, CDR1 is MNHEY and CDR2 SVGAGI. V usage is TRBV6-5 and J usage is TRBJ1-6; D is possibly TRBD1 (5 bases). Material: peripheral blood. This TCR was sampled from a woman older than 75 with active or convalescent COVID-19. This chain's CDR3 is CASRVPGLQNSPLHF. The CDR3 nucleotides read TGTGCCAGCAGGGTCCCGGGACTCCAGAATTCACCCCTCCACTTT.